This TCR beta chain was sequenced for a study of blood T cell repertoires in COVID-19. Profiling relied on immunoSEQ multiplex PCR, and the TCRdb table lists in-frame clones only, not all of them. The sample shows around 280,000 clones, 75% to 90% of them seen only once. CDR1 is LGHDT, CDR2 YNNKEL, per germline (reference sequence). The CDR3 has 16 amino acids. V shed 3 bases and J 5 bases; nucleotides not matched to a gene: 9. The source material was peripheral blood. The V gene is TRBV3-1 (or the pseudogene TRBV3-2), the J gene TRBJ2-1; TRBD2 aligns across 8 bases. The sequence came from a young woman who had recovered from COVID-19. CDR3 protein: CASSHSGGGNNNEQFF. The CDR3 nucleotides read TGTGCCAGCAGCCACTCGGGAGGGGGTAACAACAATGAGCAGTTCTTC.